These 20 T cell receptor beta chains originate from one sample sequenced in a study of cytomegalovirus exposure and HLA in healthy donors. It was with 60 Vbeta and 13 Jbeta primers that the PCR ran. Using immunoSEQ multiplex PCR, the repertoire was profiled, and TCRdb retains in-frame clones only, with some absent. The sample lists around 180,000 clones, 80% seen once, with 6% to 7.5% in the top ten. Sequencing input: PBMCs. The receptors here all came from a man younger than 45 in good health and CMV-seropositive.

The rearrangement links TRBV4-1 to TRBJ1-2, with D hard to call. Trimming shortened V by 1 base and J by 3 bases, and 18 bases separated the two germline ends. The CDR3 has 17 residues. Germline V lookup: CDR1 MGHRA, CDR2 YSYEKL. CDR3 protein: CASSQGLATNEYYGYTF. CDR3 nucleotides: TGCGCCAGCAGCCAAGGATTGGCGACAAATGAATACTATGGCTACACCTTC.

The chain joins TRBV14 to TRBJ1-4; 10 nucleotides agree with TRBD1. Germline CDR1 is SGHDN and CDR2 is FVKESK. This CDR3 comprises 14 residues. V gave up 4 bases and J gave up 7 bases; unmatched junction bases: 3. CDR3 sequence: CASSLGQGGEKLFF. The CDR3 region has the DNA TGTGCCAGCAGCCTCGGACAGGGGGGTGAAAAACTGTTTTTT.

The genes are TRBV6-6 and TRBJ2-3; a possible D gene is TRBD1 (6 bases). Germline assignment: CDR1 MNHNY and CDR2 SVGAGI (reference sequence). The CDR3 runs to 15 residues. Trimming stripped 1 base from V and 6 bases from J, with 14 bases between. The CDR3 loop is CASSYYRPGQDTQYF. The CDR3 DNA is TGTGCCAGCAGTTACTATCGCCCCGGACAGGATACGCAGTATTTT.

A remark on this clone: Mismatch with germline at one junction end may stem from a read error. The rearrangement joins TRBV7-9 to TRBJ2-6; TRBD1 might be the D (6 bases). The CDR3 is 17 residues long. CDR1 is SEHNR and CDR2 is FQNEAQ in the germline V gene (reference sequence). The DNA for the CDR3 is TGTTCCAGCAGCTCATGGACAGTTAGCTCTGGGGCCAACGTCCTGACTTTC. Encoded protein: CSSSSWTVSSGANVLTF. Full variable domain (outside the CDR3, taken from reference TRBV7-9 and TRBJ2-6): DTGVSQNPRHKITKRGQNVTFRCDPISEHNRLYWYRQTLGQGPEFLTYFQNEAQLEKSRLLSDRFSAERPKGSFSTLEIQRTEQGDSAMYLCSSSSWTVSSGANVLTFGAGSRLTVL.

The chain employs TRBV10-1 and TRBJ2-5, with D possibly being TRBD2 (6 bases). The J call is doubtful: the DNA matches TRBJ2-7 better. There are 14 residues in the CDR3. The germline V gene encodes CDR1 WNHNN and CDR2 SYGVQD (reference sequence). The CDR3 sequence: CASSESDYSYEQYF. CDR3 DNA sequence: TGCGCCAGCAGTGAGTCGGACTACTCCTACGAGCAGTACTTC.

Only one count was recorded for this clone. The V gene is TRBV19, the J gene TRBJ1-2; D is uncertain. The CDR3 consists of 19 residues. Germline V CDR1 and CDR2: LNHDA, SQIVND (reference sequence). Trimming took off 4 bases at V and 4 bases at J, with 28 bases between the two ends. The CDR3 spells CASSTPPEAEEPTLYGYTF. The CDR3 DNA follows: TGTGCCAGTAGTACACCCCCCGAGGCAGAGGAGCCTACCCTCTATGGCTACACCTTC.

The rearrangement joins TRBV5-4 to TRBJ2-3, with 8 positions matching TRBD1. The CDR3 covers 15 residues. The J segment lost 3 bases and the V segment lost 0 bases, leaving 3 bases of the junction unmatched. Germline V gene data show CDR1 as SGHNT and CDR2 as YYREEE (reference sequence). Written as DNA, the CDR3 is TGTGCCAGCAGCTTGGGACAGGGGAGAACAGATACGCAGTATTTT. Protein sequence: CASSLGQGRTDTQYF.

The chain recombines TRBV29-1 with TRBJ2-2; 9 bases line up with TRBD1. CDR1 is SQVTM and CDR2 is ANQGSEA in the germline V gene. The CDR3 contains 14 residues. J lost 3 bases, V lost 4 bases, and 3 bases had no gene match. The CDR3, as DNA: TGCAGCGTTGGGGGGACAGGGTACACCGGGGAGCTGTTTTTT. It translates to CSVGGTGYTGELFF.

The V and J genes are TRBV7-3 and TRBJ2-1, with 8 nucleotides matching TRBD2. The CDR3 has 13 residues. Losses at the gene ends were 4 bases for V and 6 bases for J; bases not matched to a gene: 2. The germline gives CDR1 SGHTA, CDR2 FQGTGA. The CDR3 reads CASSSGTSNEQFF. The CDR3 nucleotides read TGTGCCAGCAGCTCGGGGACTAGCAATGAGCAGTTCTTC. Drawing the rest from reference TRBV7-3 and TRBJ2-1, the complete variable domain is GAGVSQTPSNKVTEKGKYVELRCDPISGHTALYWYRQSLGQGPEFLIYFQGTGAADDSGLPNDRFFAVRPEGSVSTLKIQRTERGDSAVYLCASSSGTSNEQFFGPGTRLTVL.

This chain connects TRBV29-1 to TRBJ1-2, with D possibly matching TRBD1 (6 bases). V lost 4 bases, J lost 8 bases, and 20 bases lay in between. CDR3 length: 14 amino acids. Per germline, CDR1 SQVTM and CDR2 ANQGSEA. The CDR3 loop is CSVVDRPLEGGYTF. The CDR3 DNA is TGCAGCGTTGTCGACAGGCCACTTGAGGGGGGCTACACCTTC.

J is TRBJ2-1 and V is TRBV7-6, with TRBD1 identical over 7 bases. Unmatched junction bases numbered 11, after V lost 6 bases and J lost 3 bases. Germline values: CDR1 SGHVS, CDR2 FNYEAQ. The CDR3 is 16 amino acids. The CDR3 region is CASSRGRGGFYNEQFF. Here the CDR3 DNA reads TGTGCCAGCAGTCGCGGCAGAGGGGGCTTCTACAATGAGCAGTTCTTC.

The V gene is TRBV6-6, the J gene TRBJ2-3, with D hard to call. Trimming took off 2 bases at V and 2 bases at J, with 5 bases between the two ends. This CDR3 is 13 amino acids long. In germline, CDR1 is MNHNY, CDR2 SVGAGI (reference sequence). CDR3 coding DNA: TGTGCCAGCAGTTACCCCAACACAGATACGCAGTATTTT. Protein: CASSYPNTDTQYF.

This clone was detected a few times. V and J are TRBV11-2 and TRBJ1-6, with D perhaps TRBD1 (6 bases). The length of the CDR3 is 17 residues. Germline values: CDR1 SGHAT, CDR2 FQNNGV. Trimming cost V 5 bases and J 9 bases, with 23 bases left between them. The CDR3 spells CASSQRTARGMGSPLHF. The DNA of the CDR3 is TGTGCCAGCAGCCAACGAACCGCCAGGGGAATGGGTTCACCCCTCCACTTT.

The rearrangement links TRBV5-1 to TRBJ2-5; 7 nucleotides match TRBD1. This CDR3 has 15 amino acids. V was pared by 4 bases and J by 1 base, with 7 bases of the junction left unmatched. The germline V gene encodes CDR1 SGHRS and CDR2 YFSETQ. CDR3 DNA: TGCGCCAGCAGCCAGAGACAGGGAGCCCAAGAGACCCAGTACTTC. Amino acid sequence: CASSQRQGAQETQYF.

V is TRBV5-4 and J is TRBJ2-5, with TRBD2 matching over 10 bases. The CDR3 sequence is 19 residues long. The V gene's germline CDR1 is SGHNT and CDR2 YYREEE (reference sequence). V dropped 0 bases and J dropped 5; count of bases not matched to a gene: 16. Here the CDR3 reads CASSLEAGLASRGKETQYF. The CDR3 DNA sequence: TGTGCCAGCAGCTTGGAAGCGGGACTAGCGTCCCGGGGGAAGGAGACCCAGTACTTC.

The rearrangement uses TRBV28 and TRBJ2-1; the match to TRBD2 covers 11 bases. Losses at the gene ends were 7 bases for V and 9 bases for J; bases not matched to a gene: 8. The CDR3 sequence is 14 residues long. CDR1 and CDR2 (germline): MDHEN, SYDVKM. The chain's CDR3 is CASTTSGSGGEQFF. The CDR3 bases are TGTGCCAGCACCACTAGCGGGAGCGGCGGTGAGCAGTTCTTC. Filled out from reference TRBV28 and TRBJ2-1, the complete variable domain reads DVKVTQSSRYLVKRTGEKVFLECVQDMDHENMFWYRQDPGLGLRLIYFSYDVKMKEKGDIPEGYSVSREKKERFSLILESASTNQTSMYLCASTTSGSGGEQFFGPGTRLTVL.

This chain's CDR3 is CASSVGGGRAPEQYF. CDR3 bases: TGTGCCAGCAGCGTAGGGGGCGGGAGGGCCCCTGAGCAGTACTTC. V usage is TRBV9 and J usage is TRBJ2-7; 9 nucleotides match TRBD2. Germline CDR1 reads SGDLS; CDR2 reads YYNGEE. The CDR3 loop spans 15 amino acids. The V gene end was trimmed by 0 bases and the J gene end by 7 bases; junction bases not matched to a gene: 8.

This clone was observed once. The gene calls are TRBV4-2 and TRBJ2-1, with TRBD2 matching over 10 bases. V lost 0 bases to trimming and J lost 8 bases; unmatched junction nucleotides: 7. CDR1 and CDR2 (germline): LGHNA, YNFKEQ. This CDR3 comprises 16 residues. The chain's CDR3 is CASSQEWSSGSDEQFF. CDR3 sequence (DNA): TGTGCCAGCAGCCAAGAGTGGTCTAGCGGGAGTGATGAGCAGTTCTTC.

This clone appeared a few times. The chain has TRBV30 and TRBJ2-2; D ambiguous. V gave up 3 bases and J gave up 4 bases, with 12 bases separating them. The CDR3 extends over 14 amino acids. CDR1 is GTSNPN, CDR2 SVGIG, per germline (reference sequence). CDR3 region: CAWRSRSGTGELFF. DNA of the CDR3: TGTGCCTGGAGATCTCGTTCCGGCACCGGGGAGCTGTTTTTT.

The chain employs TRBV7-9 and TRBJ2-1; a weak D match, TRBD1 (6 bases). V lost 5 bases to trimming and J lost 4 bases, with 9 bases between them. The germline V gene encodes CDR1 SEHNR and CDR2 FQNEAQ (reference sequence). This CDR3 is 13 amino acids long. CDR3: CASSRGQYNEQFF. The CDR3 bases are TGTGCCAGCAGCCGTGGACAGTACAATGAGCAGTTCTTC.